This is a list of T cell receptor beta chains from one sample in a study of blood T cell repertoires in COVID-19. Profiled with immunoSEQ multiplex PCR; TCRdb holds only in-frame clones, not every one. The repertoire holds more than 200,000 clones, with just under 85% as singletons. Sequenced material: peripheral blood. These receptors originate from a man at least 80 years old with acute or convalescent COVID-19. CDR3s include the opening cysteine and the closing phenylalanine or tryptophan. The D gene is left open where the match is weak. Some rows have no size entry. The others give once, few or many, or a class for an expanded clone.

TRBD1	TRBV6-5	13	TRBJ1-1	NA	TGTGCCAGCAGCGGACAGGGGAAAACTGAAGCTTTCTTT	CASSGQGKTEAFF
NA	TRBV7-3	15	TRBJ1-1	once	TGTGCCAGCAGCTTAGGTGGCAGTGCGGGCACTGAAGCTTTCTTT	CASSLGGSAGTEAFF
TRBD2	TRBV10-1	18	TRBJ2-3	NA	TGCGCCAGCAGTGAGCTCGGGACTAGCGGGAGAAGGACAGATACGCAGTATTTT	CASSELGTSGRRTDTQYF
NA	TRBV18	13	TRBJ2-6	NA	TGTGCCAGCTCACCCTCACTTGAAAACGTCCTGACTTTC	CASSPSLENVLTF
NA	TRBV9	15	TRBJ2-7	once	TGTGCCAGCAGCGGAGGGGGACACGACTTGCGGGAGCAGTACTTC	CASSGGGHDLREQYF
NA	TRBV4-2	15	TRBJ1-5	NA	TGTGCCAGCACCCCGACAGGTAATAGCAATCAGCCCCAGCATTTT	CASTPTGNSNQPQHF
NA	TRBV7-9	14	TRBJ1-5	NA	TGTGCCAGCAGCTTACAGGGATACAATCAGCCCCAGCATTTT	CASSLQGYNQPQHF
NA	TRBV27	15	TRBJ2-7	NA	TGTGCCAGCAGTTACTCCGGGACTTCTACCTACGAGCAGTACTTC	CASSYSGTSTYEQYF
NA	TRBV13	15	TRBJ2-7	NA	TGTGCCAGCAGCTTAGGACAGTCCAGCTCCTACGAGCAGTACTTC	CASSLGQSSSYEQYF
NA	TRBV5-4	14	TRBJ1-4	NA	TGTGCCAGCAGCTTGGGTGGGGCGAATGAAAAACTGTTTTTT	CASSLGGANEKLFF
TRBD1	TRBV6-5	14	TRBJ1-1	few	TGTGCCAGCAAGAACAGGGGATGGAACACTGAAGCTTTCTTT	CASKNRGWNTEAFF
TRBD1	TRBV10-3	13	TRBJ2-5	NA	TGTGCCATCGCGACGACAGGGAAAGAGACCCAGTACTTC	CAIATTGKETQYF
TRBD1	TRBV24-1	15	TRBJ1-2	NA	TGTGCCACCAGTGCCTGGACAGGGGGGAACTATGGCTACACCTTC	CATSAWTGGNYGYTF
NA	TRBV18	13	TRBJ1-5	NA	TGTGCCAGCTCACCGGCTGGTAATCAGCCCCAGCATTTT	CASSPAGNQPQHF
TRBD2	TRBV6-5	13	TRBJ2-7	NA	TGTGCCAGCAGTTATCCCGGGACTAGCGCTCAGTACTTC	CASSYPGTSAQYF
TRBD1	TRBV6-5	15	TRBJ1-2	NA	TGTGCCAGCAGGGGACAGGGGGGGATGTACTATGGCTACACCTTC	CASRGQGGMYYGYTF
NA	TRBV27	13	TRBJ1-1	NA	TGTGCCAGCAGTTTGAGGGAGGACACTGAAGCTTTCTTT	CASSLREDTEAFF
NA	TRBV18	14	TRBJ1-6	once	TGTGCCAGCTCACCGGGGCAGTATAATTCACCCCTCCACTTT	CASSPGQYNSPLHF
TRBD1	TRBV11-2	15	TRBJ2-3	NA	TGTGCCAGCAGAAACCCGGGACAGGGGACAGATACGCAGTATTTT	CASRNPGQGTDTQYF
NA	TRBV7-3	15	TRBJ2-2	NA	TGTGCCAGCAGCTTAGGCAGGGGCGAGGCCGGGGAGCTGTTTTTT	CASSLGRGEAGELFF
TRBD2	TRBV24-1	16	TRBJ2-1	NA	TGTGCCACCAGTGGCCTTCCTAGCGGGCGGTACAATGAGCAGTTCTTC	CATSGLPSGRYNEQFF
NA	TRBV7-6	15	TRBJ1-3	few	TGTGCCAGCAGCTTAGAATCGGGCTCTGGAAACACCATATATTTT	CASSLESGSGNTIYF
NA	TRBV10-3	12	TRBJ1-2	NA	TGTGCCATCAGTGGGAGGGACTATGGCTACACCTTC	CAISGRDYGYTF
NA	TRBV5-1	18	TRBJ1-2	NA	TGCGCCAGCAGCTTGGAGGCATTGCGGTTAGGAACGGGATATGGCTACACCTTC	CASSLEALRLGTGYGYTF
NA	TRBV3-1/TRBV3-2	12	TRBJ1-6	few	TGTGCCAGCAGCCCTCAGGGCTCACCCCTCCACTTT	CASSPQGSPLHF
NA	TRBV7-9	18	TRBJ2-5	NA	TGTGCCAGCAGCCGCCGAGCCCAAACAGGGCGCCGAGGAGAGACCCAGTACTTC	CASSRRAQTGRRGETQYF
TRBD2	TRBV7-9	18	TRBJ2-2	NA	TGTGCCAGCAGCTTAGGCCCCCCGGGGGGGGCGCGGACCGGGGAGCTGTTTTTT	CASSLGPPGGARTGELFF
TRBD1	TRBV7-2	17	TRBJ1-5	NA	TGTGCCAGCAGCTTGAACAGGGGACTCGATAGCAATCAGCCCCAGCATTTT	CASSLNRGLDSNQPQHF
NA	TRBV3-1/TRBV3-2	15	TRBJ2-3	NA	TGTGCCAGCAGCCAAGATGGCCAGGGCACAGATACGCAGTATTTT	CASSQDGQGTDTQYF
TRBD2	TRBV7-2	16	TRBJ2-1	once	TGTGCCAGCAGCTTAGCGACTAGCGGCCACTACAATGAGCAGTTCTTC	CASSLATSGHYNEQFF
TRBD2	TRBV2	18	TRBJ2-3	NA	TGTGCTAGGCGGGGGACTAGCGGGAGCACTCGTAGCACAGATACGCAGTATTTT	CARRGTSGSTRSTDTQYF
NA	TRBV24-1	15	TRBJ2-1	NA	TGTGCCACCAGTACAAAGGGGGGGGGCCGAAATGAGCAGTTCTTC	CATSTKGGGRNEQFF
NA	TRBV24-1	14	TRBJ2-1	few	TGTGCCACCAGTGATTTCCCTCGAGTCAATGAGCAGTTCTTC	CATSDFPRVNEQFF
TRBD1	TRBV27	15	TRBJ1-5	few	TGTGCCAGCAGTTTAATGGGACAGGGGGGACAGCCCCAGCATTTT	CASSLMGQGGQPQHF
TRBD1	TRBV19	15	TRBJ1-2	NA	TGTGCCAGTAGTACACCGGGACAGGGGGCGCATGGCTACACCTTC	CASSTPGQGAHGYTF
TRBD2	TRBV11-2	16	TRBJ2-3	NA	TGTGCCAGCAGCCGACTAGCGGGAGGATACACAGATACGCAGTATTTT	CASSRLAGGYTDTQYF
NA	TRBV7-3	15	TRBJ2-1	NA	TGTGCCAGCAGCTTGCAGGGGCAAGGGTACAATGAGCAGTTCTTC	CASSLQGQGYNEQFF
TRBD1	TRBV6-1	18	TRBJ2-6	NA	TGTGCCAGCAGTGAACCGGGACAGGGAGTCCGGGGGGCCAACGTCCTGACTTTC	CASSEPGQGVRGANVLTF
NA	TRBV6-5	15	TRBJ1-4	NA	TGTGCCAGCAGTTACGGGGGGGGGCCGAATGAAAAACTGTTTTTT	CASSYGGGPNEKLFF
TRBD1	TRBV19	15	TRBJ1-1	NA	TGTGCCAGTAGTATAGGGGACAGGGGTATCACTGAAGCTTTCTTT	CASSIGDRGITEAFF
TRBD2	TRBV9	16	TRBJ2-7	few	TGTGCCAGCAGCGTAGAAGAGAGCGGGGGGTACAGCGAGCAGTACTTC	CASSVEESGGYSEQYF